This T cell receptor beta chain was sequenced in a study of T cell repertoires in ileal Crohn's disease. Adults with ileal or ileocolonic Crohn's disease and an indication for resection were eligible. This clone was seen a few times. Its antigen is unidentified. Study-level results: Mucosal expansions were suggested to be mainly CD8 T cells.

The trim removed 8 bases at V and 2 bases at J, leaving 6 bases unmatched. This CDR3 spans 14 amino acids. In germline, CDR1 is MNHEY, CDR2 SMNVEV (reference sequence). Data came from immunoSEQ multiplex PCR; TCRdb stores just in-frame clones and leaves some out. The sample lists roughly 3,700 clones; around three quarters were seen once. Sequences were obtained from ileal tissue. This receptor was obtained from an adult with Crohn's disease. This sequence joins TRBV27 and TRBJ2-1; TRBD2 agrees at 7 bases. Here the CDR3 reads CASSASGTYNEQFF. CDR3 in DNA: TGTGCCAGCTCGGCAAGCGGGACCTACAATGAGCAGTTCTTC.